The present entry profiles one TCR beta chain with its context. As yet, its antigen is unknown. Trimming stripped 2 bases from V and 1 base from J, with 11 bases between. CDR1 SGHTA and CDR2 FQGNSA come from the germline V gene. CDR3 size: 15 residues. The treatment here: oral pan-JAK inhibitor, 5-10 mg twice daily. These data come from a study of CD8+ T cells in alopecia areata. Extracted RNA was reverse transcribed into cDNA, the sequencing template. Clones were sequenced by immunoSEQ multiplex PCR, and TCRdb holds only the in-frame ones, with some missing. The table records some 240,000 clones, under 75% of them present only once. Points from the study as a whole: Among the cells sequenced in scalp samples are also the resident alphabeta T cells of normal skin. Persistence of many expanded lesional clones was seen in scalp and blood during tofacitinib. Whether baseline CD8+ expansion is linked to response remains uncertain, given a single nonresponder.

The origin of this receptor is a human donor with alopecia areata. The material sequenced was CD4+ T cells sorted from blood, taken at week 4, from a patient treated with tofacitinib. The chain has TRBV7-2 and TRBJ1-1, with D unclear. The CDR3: CASSLFRVSNTEAFF. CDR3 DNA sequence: TGTGCCAGCAGCTTATTTCGGGTTTCGAACACTGAAGCTTTCTTT.